This TCR beta chain was captured by sequencing in a study of radiotherapy plus CTLA-4 blockade in lung cancer. The overall study: Objective responses emerged in around 19% of patients, and roughly 32% attained disease control. Study conclusions and caveats: Clones of tumor-derived TCRs expanded in blood after radiotherapy plus ipilimumab.

Germline CDR1 is WNHNN and CDR2 is SYGVQD (reference sequence). J gave up 6 bases and V 8 bases, and 3 bases lay outside the gene matches. CDR3 length: 13 amino acids. Generated by immunoSEQ multiplex PCR, the TCRdb table keeps only in-frame clones and is missing some. The table has some 74,000 clones, 78% seen once. On this clone itself: What it recognizes is unknown.

The clonotype comes from a human donor with non-small cell lung cancer who had a complete response to radiotherapy plus ipilimumab. The rearrangement links TRBV10-1 to TRBJ1-4; 10 nucleotides line up with TRBD1. The source was peripheral blood, collected from a patient treated with radiotherapy plus ipilimumab. CDR3 bases: TGCGCCAGCCTGGACAGGGGGGATGAAAAACTGTTTTTT. It codes for CASLDRGDEKLFF.